The rows below give T cell receptor beta chains drawn from one sample of a study of shared clonotypes between healthy human individuals. Measured with immunoSEQ multiplex PCR; TCRdb has only the in-frame clones, and not every one. The table lists around 700,000 clones, about 90% of them singletons. Sequencing input: naive CD8+ T cells sorted from blood. The receptors were sampled from a man aged 25-45 years in good health. Each CDR3 is given with its conserved first and last residue. D genes are given only for firm matches. The size field is filled for only some rows; it gives once, few, many or a size class.

V gene: TRBV4-1
D gene: .
clone size: .
CDR3 protein: CASSHSGQNTEAFF

V gene: TRBV6-6
D gene: .
clone size: once
CDR3 protein: CASSPGGQETQYF

V gene: TRBV28
D gene: .
clone size: .
CDR3 protein: CASSTTASSYNEQFF

V gene: TRBV6-6
D gene: TRBD2
clone size: once
CDR3 protein: CASSYGLAGNTGELFF

V gene: TRBV4-1
D gene: .
clone size: .
CDR3 protein: CASSQVPPGRSNEKLFF

V gene: TRBV28
D gene: .
clone size: .
CDR3 protein: CASGTGRYTEAFF

V gene: TRBV13
D gene: TRBD2
clone size: .
CDR3 protein: CASSPSGTSGRWGEQFF

V gene: TRBV9
D gene: TRBD2
clone size: .
CDR3 protein: CASSVGRLAGGPGEQFF

V gene: TRBV9
D gene: .
clone size: .
CDR3 protein: CASSRQDFQETQYF

V gene: TRBV4-1
D gene: TRBD1
clone size: .
CDR3 protein: CASSQGDRTGYQPQHF

V gene: TRBV4-3
D gene: TRBD1
clone size: .
CDR3 protein: CASSQDRQGTGASYEQYF